Sequencing of this TCR beta chain was carried out in a study of blood T cell repertoires in COVID-19. The germline V gene encodes CDR1 GTSNPN and CDR2 SVGIG (reference sequence). The CDR3 length is 14 residues. V shed 2 bases, J shed 7 bases, and the junction held 9 bases outside the gene matches. Original data processing: The assay estimated nucleated cells by amplifying reference gene primers. Assay used: immunoSEQ multiplex PCR; TCRdb lists only in-frame clones, some missing. V, J and clone size derive from that table, while D and trimming were established from the DNA sequence. The sample contains 40,000 to 45,000 clones, around nine tenths of which appear only once.

Sequencing used peripheral blood. The chain links TRBV30 to TRBJ1-2; 8 nucleotides line up with TRBD1. This receptor was obtained from a man aged 50-59 years with active COVID-19. CDR3 nucleotides: TGTGCCTGGAGTTTTTCAGGGGGCGCGGGTGGCTACACCTTC. Protein: CAWSFSGGAGGYTF.